One T cell receptor beta chain is described in this entry. In the source study's methods: Cell counts per sample came from amplifying reference gene primers. Sequenced by immunoSEQ multiplex PCR; TCRdb stores in-frame clones only, minus some. The DNA gave D and trimming, while V, J and clone size come from that table. The sample lists tens of thousands of clones, around 89% occurring once. This entry comes from a study of blood T cell repertoires in COVID-19. Everyone who took part was roughly 18 to 89 years old, and they came from 24 US areas. The CDR3 loop spans 14 amino acids. Deletions cut 0 bases from V and 2 bases from J, with 8 bases between. Germline V gene sequence: CDR1 SGHRS, CDR2 YFSETQ.

V is TRBV5-1 and J is TRBJ2-5; D is unresolved. Source material: PBMCs or T cells enriched from blood (not recorded which). The clonotype comes from a woman aged 45 to 65 with acute COVID-19. The CDR3: CASSLAPGQETQYF. The CDR3 DNA follows: TGCGCCAGCAGCTTGGCTCCAGGACAAGAGACCCAGTACTTC.